Included here is one T cell receptor beta chain sequence, with context. Its antigen remains unknown. One junction end disagrees with the germline gene, perhaps due to a read error. This record comes from a study of cytomegalovirus exposure and HLA in healthy donors. Overall study findings and caveats: For most TCR sequences rarity was the rule, although some public TCRs occurred in many donors. Reports indicated that the classifier achieved high specificity and sensitivity in diagnosing cytomegalovirus status.

This CDR3 spans 12 amino acids. CDR1 and CDR2 (germline): MDHEN, SYDVKM. Clones were read by immunoSEQ multiplex PCR, and TCRdb kept only the in-frame ones, dropping some. This sample yields about 190,000 clones, of which more than 80% are seen a single time; approximately 7% belongs to the top ten. The V call is TRBV28, the J call TRBJ2-2; TRBD2 might be the D (5 bases). The sequence was collected from a man between 18 and 29 years old in good health and CMV-seropositive. Sequenced: PBMCs. Here the CDR3 DNA reads TGTGCCAGCACCGGGAACCCCGGGGAGCTGTTTTTT. Its protein product is CASTGNPGELFF.